Below, 8 T cell receptor beta chains from the same sample are listed, as sequenced in a study of T cell changes during pregnancy in multiple sclerosis. TCRdb's copy holds only in-frame clones and misses some; the assay was immunoSEQ multiplex PCR. Of tens of thousands of clones listed, 85% to 95% are singletons. The sequencing here drew on peripheral blood, taken in the first trimester of pregnancy. The origin of the receptors is a female donor with multiple sclerosis, enrolled in a pregnancy study.

The chain joins TRBV9 to TRBJ2-5; D is unclear. The germline gives CDR1 SGDLS, CDR2 YYNGEE. Trimming pared 1 base from V and 5 bases from J, leaving 24 bases between. The CDR3 has 18 amino acids. CDR3 region: CASSVTPMGRNAGETQYF. The CDR3, as DNA: TGTGCCAGCAGCGTAACTCCGATGGGCCGAAATGCTGGGGAGACCCAGTACTTC. Together with reference TRBV9 and TRBJ2-5, the CDR3 gives the full variable domain: DSGVTQTPKHLITATGQRVTLRCSPRSGDLSVYWYQQSLDQGLQFLIQYYNGEERAKGNILERFSAQQFPDLHSELNLSSLELGDSALYFCASSVTPMGRNAGETQYFGPGTRLLVL.

V usage is TRBV7-3 and J usage is TRBJ2-5; TRBD2 matches 8 bases. Trimming took 6 bases from V and 5 from J; bases not matched to a gene: 8. CDR1 and CDR2 (germline): SGHTA, FQGTGA. The length of the CDR3 is 14 residues. As DNA, the CDR3 is TGTGCCAGCAGTCCCAGCGGGGGCGGGGAGACCCAGTACTTC. Its translation is CASSPSGGGETQYF.

The table lists this clone with a count of one. This sequence joins TRBV19 and TRBJ2-5, with D hard to call. From germline, CDR1 is LNHDA and CDR2 SQIVND (reference sequence). The length of the CDR3 is 13 residues. The V gene lost 3 bases and the J gene lost 2 bases, with 7 bases spanning the gap. The CDR3 spells CASSMALQETQYF. The DNA of the CDR3 is TGTGCCAGTAGTATGGCACTACAAGAGACCCAGTACTTC. The variable domain in full, completed from reference TRBV19 and TRBJ2-5, reads DGGITQSPKYLFRKEGQNVTLSCEQNLNHDAMYWYRQDPGQGLRLIYYSQIVNDFQKGDIAEGYSVSREKKESFPLTVTSAQKNPTAFYLCASSMALQETQYFGPGTRLLVL.

The chain joins TRBV7-2 to TRBJ2-5; TRBD1 is a possible D gene (5 bases). The ends were cut back, 0 bases at V and 1 base at J, with 15 bases in the middle. The germline V gene has CDR1 SGHTA and CDR2 FQGNSA. There are 17 residues in the CDR3. CDR3 nucleotides: TGTGCCAGCAGCTTAGCGCAGGCTAGGGGTTTCCAAGAGACCCAGTACTTC. Translated, it gives CASSLAQARGFQETQYF.

The chain joins TRBV10-3 to TRBJ2-7, with TRBD1 identical over 8 bases. J lost 6 bases, V lost 5 bases, and 9 bases had no gene match. CDR3 length: 14 residues. From germline, CDR1 is ENHRY and CDR2 SYGVKD. The CDR3, as DNA: TGTGCCATCAGTTCCCAGGGGGCGCCGGGCGAGCAGTACTTC. It codes for CAISSQGAPGEQYF.

CDR3 DNA sequence: TGTGCCTGGACGGGAGAGGCCTCCTACGAGCAGTACTTC. Translated: CAWTGEASYEQYF. V usage is TRBV30 and J usage is TRBJ2-7; D is possibly TRBD2 (6 bases). Germline CDR1 is GTSNPN and CDR2 is SVGIG (reference sequence). Between the trimmed V and J ends, which lost 4 bases and 0 bases, there was a span of 10 bases. The CDR3 covers 13 residues.

The rearrangement uses TRBV11-1 and TRBJ2-6, with TRBD1 matching 7 bases. The CDR3 extends over 16 amino acids. The germline V gene encodes CDR1 SGHAT and CDR2 FQDESV (reference sequence). Trimming took 5 bases from V and 2 from J; bases not matched to a gene: 6. CDR3 amino acids: CASSAGTETGANVLTF. In DNA form, the CDR3 reads TGTGCCAGCAGCGCCGGGACAGAAACTGGGGCCAACGTCCTGACTTTC.

The rearrangement links TRBV10-3 to TRBJ2-1; D is possibly TRBD2 (6 bases). The germline V gene encodes CDR1 ENHRY and CDR2 SYGVKD. CDR3 length equals 16 residues. Trimming stripped 5 bases from V and 6 bases from J, with 20 bases between. The CDR3 bases are TGTGCCATCAGTACAGTCGGGGGAGAGAGGCTCAATGAGCAGTTCTTC. It is translated as CAISTVGGERLNEQFF.